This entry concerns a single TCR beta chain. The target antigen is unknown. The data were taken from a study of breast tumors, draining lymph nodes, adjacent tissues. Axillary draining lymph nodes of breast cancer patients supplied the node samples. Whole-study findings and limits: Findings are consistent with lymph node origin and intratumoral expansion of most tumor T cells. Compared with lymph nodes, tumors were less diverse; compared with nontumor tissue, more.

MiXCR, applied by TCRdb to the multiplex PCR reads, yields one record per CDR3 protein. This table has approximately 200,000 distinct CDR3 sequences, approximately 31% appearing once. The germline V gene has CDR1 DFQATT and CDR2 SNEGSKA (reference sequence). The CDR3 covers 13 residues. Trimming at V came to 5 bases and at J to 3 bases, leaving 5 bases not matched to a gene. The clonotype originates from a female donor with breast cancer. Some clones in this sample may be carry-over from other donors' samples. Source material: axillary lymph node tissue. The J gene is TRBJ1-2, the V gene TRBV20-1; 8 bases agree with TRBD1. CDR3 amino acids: CSAPATGDYGYTF. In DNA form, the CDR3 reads TGCAGTGCTCCCGCGACAGGGGACTATGGCTACACCTTC.